This TCR beta chain was identified during a study of T-cell reconstitution after alpha-beta-depleted transplantation in children. This clonotype has more than one count but fewer than ten. Germline CDR1 SGHRS, CDR2 YFSETQ. The V and J ends lost 2 bases and 3 bases respectively, with 11 bases between them. The CDR3 is 15 residues long. This sample's TCRbeta library carried unique molecular identifier barcodes. Via MiXCR, TCRdb re-called the PCR reads, giving one row per CDR3 protein. The sample has some 490,000 distinct CDR3 sequences, around 13% seen once; the top ten hold under 7%. This TCR was recovered from a human donor who donated a stem cell graft to a child with combined immunodeficiency. V is TRBV5-1 and J is TRBJ2-2; D call uncertain. The specimen was PBMCs from the stem cell graft donor, collected from the stem cell graft. CDR3 sequence: CASSFEVPDTGELFF. The CDR3 coding sequence is TGCGCCAGCAGCTTTGAGGTCCCGGACACCGGGGAGCTGTTTTTT.